The clone carrying this T cell receptor (beta chain) was observed a few times. Its antigen is unidentified. Specified treatment: oral pan-JAK inhibitor, 5-10 mg twice daily. PBMC-derived CD4+ and CD8+ T cells were sorted. Extracted RNA was reverse transcribed into cDNA, the sequencing template. Libraries were prepared by immunoSEQ multiplex PCR; TCRdb keeps only in-frame clonotypes and omits some of them. The sample lists some 190,000 clones, 55% to 70% occurring once. The data were taken from a study of CD8+ T cells in alopecia areata. Study-wide results and limits: Administration of tofacitinib significantly diminished scalp clonality and expanded CD8+ clones within the top 100.

V shed 6 bases and J 3 bases; nucleotides not matched to a gene: 9. The CDR3 has 15 amino acids. Per germline, CDR1 SQVTM and CDR2 ANQGSEA. The sample consisted of CD4+ T cells sorted from blood, taken at week 4, from a patient treated with tofacitinib. The chain uses TRBV29-1 and TRBJ2-7; 12 bases fit TRBD2. The clonotype comes from a human donor with alopecia areata. The CDR3 sequence is CSVATSGGSLYEQYF. The CDR3 region has the DNA TGCAGCGTCGCCACTAGCGGGGGGAGTCTCTACGAGCAGTACTTC.